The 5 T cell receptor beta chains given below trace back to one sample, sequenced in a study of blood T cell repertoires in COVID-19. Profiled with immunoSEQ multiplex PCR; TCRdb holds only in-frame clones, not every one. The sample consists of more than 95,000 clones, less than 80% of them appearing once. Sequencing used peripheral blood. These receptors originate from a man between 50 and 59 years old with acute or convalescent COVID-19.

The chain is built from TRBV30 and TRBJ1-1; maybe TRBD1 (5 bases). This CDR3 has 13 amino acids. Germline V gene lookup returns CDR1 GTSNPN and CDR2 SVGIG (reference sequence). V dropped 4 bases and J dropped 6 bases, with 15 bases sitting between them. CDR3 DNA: TGTGCCTGGACTATGGGGGGGGTCTCTGAAGCTTTCTTT. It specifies CAWTMGGVSEAFF.

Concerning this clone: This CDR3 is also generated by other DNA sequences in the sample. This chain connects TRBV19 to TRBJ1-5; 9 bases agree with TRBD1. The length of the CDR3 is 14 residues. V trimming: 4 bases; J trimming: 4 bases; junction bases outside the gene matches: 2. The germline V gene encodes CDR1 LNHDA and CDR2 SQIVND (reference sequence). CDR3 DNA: TGTGCCAGTAGTACGACAGGGGGAAATCAGCCCCAGCATTTT. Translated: CASSTTGGNQPQHF.

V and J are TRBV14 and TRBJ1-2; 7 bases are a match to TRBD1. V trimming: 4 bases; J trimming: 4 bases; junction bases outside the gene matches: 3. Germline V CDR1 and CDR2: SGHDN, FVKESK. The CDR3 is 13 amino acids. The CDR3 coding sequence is TGTGCCAGCAGCCTGGGACAGTTCTATGGCTACACCTTC. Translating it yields CASSLGQFYGYTF.

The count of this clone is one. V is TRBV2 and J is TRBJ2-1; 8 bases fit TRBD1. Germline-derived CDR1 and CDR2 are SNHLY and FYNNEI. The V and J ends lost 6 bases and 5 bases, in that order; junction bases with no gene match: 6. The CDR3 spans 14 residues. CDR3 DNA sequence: TGTGCCAGCAGAAGGGACAGGCGGGACAATGAGCAGTTCTTC. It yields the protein CASRRDRRDNEQFF.

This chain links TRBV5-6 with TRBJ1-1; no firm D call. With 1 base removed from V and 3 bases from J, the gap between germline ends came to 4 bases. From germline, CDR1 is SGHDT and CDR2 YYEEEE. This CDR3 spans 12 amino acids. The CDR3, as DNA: TGTGCCAGCAGCTTGTCCGACACTGAAGCTTTCTTT. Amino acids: CASSLSDTEAFF.